Presented here are 18 T cell receptor beta chains from one specimen sequenced in a study of blood T cells in healthy people across ages. A second PCR of roughly 7 to 11 cycles used a sample-barcoded 5' primer and a J-beta primer mix. TCRdb re-analysed the 5' RACE reads in MiXCR, keeping a single row per CDR3 protein. The sample holds about 1.6 million distinct CDR3 sequences, 30% to 40% seen once. The sample taken for sequencing was blood. These TCRs come from a woman in her twenties or thirties in good health.

The rearrangement links TRBV20-1 to TRBJ2-3, with 9 bases lining up with TRBD1. Germline V gene data show CDR1 as DFQATT and CDR2 as SNEGSKA (reference sequence). This CDR3 spans 17 amino acids. The V gene end was trimmed by 6 bases and the J gene end by 2 bases; junction bases not matched to a gene: 15. DNA of the CDR3: TGCAGTGCGCGGGACAGGGAACGACCTACCAACACAGATACGCAGTATTTT. It specifies CSARDRERPTNTDTQYF.

This clonotype occurred a few times. This clone may be a read error of a much larger clone one base away. V is TRBV11-3 and J is TRBJ1-5; D is ambiguous. This CDR3 contains 15 residues. Germline assignment: CDR1 SGHNT and CDR2 YENEEA. V dropped 5 bases and J dropped 6 bases, with 17 bases sitting between them. In DNA, the CDR3 is TGTGCCAGCAGCGCCCTGAGGTATAGAGGTCAGCCCCAGCATTTT. Residues: CASSALRYRGQPQHF. Variable domain in full (rest from reference TRBV11-3 and TRBJ1-5): EAGVVQSPRYKIIEKKQPVAFWCNPISGHNTLYWYLQNLGQGPELLIRYENEEAVDDSQLPKDRFSAERLKGVDSTLKIQPAELGDSAVYLCASSALRYRGQPQHFGDGTRLSIL.

The genes are TRBV28 and TRBJ2-4, with 9 bases matching TRBD1. J lost 4 bases, V lost 7 bases, and 8 bases had no gene match. The V gene's germline CDR1 is MDHEN and CDR2 SYDVKM. This CDR3 is 15 amino acids long. In DNA, the CDR3 is TGTGCCAGCAATCCTTCGGGACAGGGAAAAAACATTCAGTACTTC. This encodes CASNPSGQGKNIQYF.

This clonotype was observed a few times. A much more abundant neighbour one base away suggests this may be a read error. The V call is TRBV20-1, the J call TRBJ2-5, with 7 positions matching TRBD1. CDR1 and CDR2 from the germline V gene are DFQATT and SNEGSKA (reference sequence). CDR3 size: 13 residues. V shed 4 bases, J shed 5 bases, and the junction held 7 bases outside the gene matches. For the CDR3, the DNA is TGCAGTGCTACACGACAGGGTGGGGAGACCCAGTACTTC. Its protein is CSATRQGGETQYF.

The chain combines TRBV7-9 with TRBJ2-3; possibly TRBD1 for D (6 bases). Germline lookup yields CDR1 SEHNR and CDR2 FQNEAQ (reference sequence). V lost 10 bases and J lost 0, with 14 bases in between. This CDR3 spans 14 amino acids. The CDR3 protein is CAKQGQLSTDTQYF. In DNA, the CDR3 is TGTGCCAAGCAGGGACAACTGAGCACAGATACGCAGTATTTT.

This clonotype has more than one count but fewer than ten. The V gene is TRBV12-3 or TRBV12-4, the J gene TRBJ2-1, with 9 bases that match TRBD2. The J segment lost 0 bases and the V segment lost 6 bases, leaving 6 bases of the junction unmatched. The CDR3 has 16 residues. DNA of the CDR3: TGTGCCAGCAGGCGCGGGAGGGGGTCCTCCTACAATGAGCAGTTCTTC. Its protein is CASRRGRGSSYNEQFF.

This clonotype was counted only a few times. This chain joins TRBV10-2 and TRBJ1-6, with D possibly matching TRBD1 (5 bases). Germline CDR1 reads WSHSY; CDR2 reads SAAADI. This CDR3 region has 15 residues. Trimming left V 6 bases short and J 4 bases short, with 13 bases between. The CDR3 nucleotides are TGCGCCAGCAGACCGACAGAGCTTTATAATTCACCCCTCCACTTT. Protein: CASRPTELYNSPLHF.

The chain combines TRBV27 with TRBJ1-6, with D possibly being TRBD1 (5 bases). There are 18 residues in the CDR3. Germline V lookup: CDR1 MNHEY, CDR2 SMNVEV (reference sequence). V lost 3 bases and J lost 7, with 22 bases in between. The CDR3 is CASSFRHTHLGENSPLHF. Written as DNA, the CDR3 is TGTGCCAGCAGTTTCCGACATACTCACCTAGGGGAGAATTCACCCCTCCACTTT.

The J gene is TRBJ2-7, the V gene TRBV7-2, with 7 bases lining up with TRBD1. The end of the DNA fits TRBJ2-4 better, so the J call may be wrong. The CDR3 has 15 residues. From germline, CDR1 is SGHTA and CDR2 FQGNSA. CDR3 loop: CASSRPGTAKNIQYF. In DNA form, the CDR3 reads TGTGCCAGTAGTCGCCCCGGGACAGCTAAAAACATTCAGTACTTC.

In this sample, this clonotype turned up a few times. This chain links TRBV6-1 with TRBJ2-5, with no clear D. The germline V gene encodes CDR1 MNHNS and CDR2 SASEGT. The CDR3 spans 17 residues. V was trimmed by 1 base and J by 5 bases, leaving 20 bases between them. CDR3 region: CASSEVVWVQGQETQYF. The CDR3 DNA sequence: TGTGCCAGCAGTGAAGTGGTCTGGGTTCAAGGTCAGGAGACCCAGTACTTC.

The chain combines TRBV5-4 with TRBJ2-1, with TRBD2 identical over 8 bases. The J segment lost 4 bases and the V segment lost 0 bases, leaving 6 bases of the junction unmatched. The CDR3 is 16 amino acids. Germline V lookup: CDR1 SGHNT, CDR2 YYREEE (reference sequence). Here the CDR3 reads CASSLDAPSGYNEQFF. Here the CDR3 DNA reads TGTGCCAGCAGCTTGGATGCTCCTAGCGGGTACAATGAGCAGTTCTTC.

CDR3 nucleotide sequence: TGCAGTGCTAGAGTCCCATACTCCTACGAGCGGTACGTC. Protein product: CSARVPYSYERYV. The chain employs TRBV20-1 and TRBJ2-7; D is uncertain. The germline V gene has CDR1 DFQATT and CDR2 SNEGSKA (reference sequence). This CDR3 has 13 amino acids.

This clonotype was counted at least ten times. CDR3 sequence (DNA): TGCAGCGTCCACGGAGTGGAACTAGACAGCACAGATACGCAGTATTTT. It is translated as CSVHGVELDSTDTQYF. V and J are TRBV29-1 and TRBJ2-3; maybe TRBD2 (5 bases). CDR1 and CDR2 from the germline V gene are SQVTM and ANQGSEA. This CDR3 spans 16 amino acids. V was trimmed by 6 bases and J by 0 bases, leaving 19 bases between them.

The J gene is TRBJ2-5, the V gene TRBV20-1; 10 nucleotides align to TRBD2. The CDR3 totals 18 residues. Germline trimming cut 0 bases from V and 4 bases from J; bases unmatched to any gene: 14. CDR1 and CDR2 from the germline V gene are DFQATT and SNEGSKA (reference sequence). CDR3 sequence: CSARDWSGSSGGRETQYF. The DNA of the CDR3 is TGCAGTGCTAGAGATTGGTCCGGGTCTAGCGGGGGACGAGAGACCCAGTACTTC.

The chain carries TRBV11-2 and TRBJ2-2, with 13 bases matching TRBD2. CDR3 length: 20 residues. The germline V gene encodes CDR1 SGHAT and CDR2 FQNNGV. Trimming removed 0 bases from V and 8 bases from J; junction bases left unmatched: 15. The CDR3 nucleotides are TGTGCCAGCAGCTTAGACGTTGAAATGGGACTAGCGGGGCCTGGAGGGGAGCTGTTTTTT. Residues: CASSLDVEMGLAGPGGELFF.

V gene TRBV6-5 combines with J gene TRBJ1-2, with 9 bases fitting TRBD1. The CDR3 spans 13 residues. V was clipped by 2 bases and J by 7 bases; unmatched bases: 2. The germline CDR1 and CDR2 sequences are MNHEY and SVGAGI. CDR3: CASSYRTGAGYTF. The CDR3 DNA is TGTGCCAGCAGTTACAGGACAGGGGCTGGCTACACCTTC.

This rearrangement joins TRBV9 to TRBJ2-1; D is perhaps TRBD1 or TRBD2 (5 bases each). V shed 4 bases and J shed 5 bases, with 19 bases lying between them. CDR3 length: 16 amino acids. Germline CDR1 and CDR2: SGDLS and YYNGEE. CDR3 nucleotide sequence: TGTGCCAGCAGCCCCAGAGGGGCGGCAACCAACAATGAGCAGTTCTTC. As protein: CASSPRGAATNNEQFF.

The gene calls are TRBV10-3 and TRBJ1-6; D not resolved. From germline, CDR1 is ENHRY and CDR2 SYGVKD. The CDR3 covers 14 residues. V lost 4 bases and J 5 bases, leaving 9 bases between the germline ends. CDR3 region: CAISGYLDNSPLHF. In DNA, the CDR3 is TGTGCCATCAGTGGGTACCTAGATAATTCACCCCTCCACTTT.